This T cell receptor beta chain stems from a study of T cell responses to AZD1222 COVID-19 vaccine. Study-wide results and limits: Possibly, clonal diversity was underestimated; donors were largely white British and included more females.

Concerning this clone itself: Its antigen is as yet unknown.

Using immunoSEQ multiplex PCR, the repertoire was profiled, and TCRdb retains in-frame clones only, with some absent. The sample gives about 78,000 clones, approximately 90% of which show up once; 3.3% is in the top ten. The V end was cut by 4 bases, the J end by 4 bases, with 14 bases between. CDR1 and CDR2 from the germline V gene are MNHEY and SVGEGT. The CDR3 is made up of 15 amino acids. The sample here was peripheral blood, taken 28 days after the second AZD1222 dose. The TCR comes from an adult who received the AZD1222 COVID-19 vaccine. This rearrangement joins TRBV6-2 or TRBV6-3 to TRBJ1-5; a possible D gene is TRBD1 (5 bases). CDR3 amino acids: CASSLLGQSNQPQHF. The DNA of the CDR3 is TGTGCCAGCAGTTTACTGGGGCAGAGTAATCAGCCCCAGCATTTT.